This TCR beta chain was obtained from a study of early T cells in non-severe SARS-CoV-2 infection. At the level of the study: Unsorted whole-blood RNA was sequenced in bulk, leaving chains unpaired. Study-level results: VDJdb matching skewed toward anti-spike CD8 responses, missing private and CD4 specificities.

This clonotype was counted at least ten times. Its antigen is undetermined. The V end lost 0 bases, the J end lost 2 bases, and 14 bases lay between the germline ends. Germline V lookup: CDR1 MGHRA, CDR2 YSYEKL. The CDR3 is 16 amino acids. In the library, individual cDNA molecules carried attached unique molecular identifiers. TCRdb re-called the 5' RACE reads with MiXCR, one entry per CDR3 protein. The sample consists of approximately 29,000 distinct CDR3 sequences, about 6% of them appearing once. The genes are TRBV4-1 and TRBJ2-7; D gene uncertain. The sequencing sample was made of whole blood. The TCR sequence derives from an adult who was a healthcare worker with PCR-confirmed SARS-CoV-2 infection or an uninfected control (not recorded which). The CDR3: CASSQELSKGTYEQYF. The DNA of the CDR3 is TGCGCCAGCAGCCAAGAGCTAAGTAAGGGAACCTACGAGCAGTACTTC.